Below, one T cell receptor (beta chain) is given with its context. The antigen is not known. Authors of the study amplified TCR beta CDR3 regions from RNA transcripts. The HTBI primer set was used in a first-round RT-PCR of the TCR CDR3. Using its own MiXCR run on the multiplex PCR reads, TCRdb lists one record per CDR3 protein. The sample yields some 150,000 distinct CDR3 sequences, roughly a fifth seen once. The sample originates from a study of T cells in Graves' hyperthyroidism and ophthalmopathy. Study-level findings and limits: In blood, most of the thyroid clonotypes expanded above 0.001 were also present.

Patients aged 18 to 65 had newly diagnosed hyperthyroidism of under 2 months' duration. The PBMCs were sourced from fresh peripheral blood (about 10 ml). With 2 bases removed from V and 4 bases from J, the gap between germline ends came to 10 bases. CDR3 length: 14 residues. Looked up from germline, CDR1 is SGHKS and CDR2 is YYEKEE (reference sequence). The origin of this receptor is a woman between 45 and 65 years old with Graves' hyperthyroidism that later progressed to Graves' ophthalmopathy. The genes are TRBV5-5 and TRBJ1-5; D not resolved. The source material was blood. The CDR3 nucleotides are TGTGCCAGCAGCTTTAGACAACTAAATCAGCCCCAGCATTTT. It translates to CASSFRQLNQPQHF.